The 10 T cell receptor beta chains below all came from one sample that was sequenced in a study of neoadjuvant anti-PD-1 for oral cavity cancer. Time point here: after neoadjuvant nivolumab, at surgical resection. Profiling relied on immunoSEQ multiplex PCR, and the TCRdb table lists in-frame clones only, not all of them. The data contain 2,000 or so clones, 50% to 70% of them singletons. The sample consisted of tumor tissue, taken after nivolumab (anti-PD-1) treatment. The receptors come from a person between 35 and 79 years old with oral cavity squamous cell carcinoma.

This clone has only one observation. The V and J genes are TRBV29-1 and TRBJ2-5, with D tentatively TRBD1 (5 bases). V dropped 4 bases and J dropped 2 bases, with 8 bases sitting between them. CDR3 length equals 12 residues. CDR1 and CDR2 (germline): SQVTM, ANQGSEA. CDR3 in DNA: TGCAGCGTTGGGGCAGGGCAAGAGACCCAGTACTTC. Translating it yields CSVGAGQETQYF.

The genes are TRBV5-4 and TRBJ2-3, with D maybe TRBD2 (5 bases). V was cut by 1 base and J by 5 bases, with 11 bases left in between. Germline V CDR1 and CDR2: SGHNT, YYREEE (reference sequence). There are 14 residues in the CDR3. The CDR3 nucleotides read TGTGCCAGCAGCTTGCAAGGAGGTGGAGATACGCAGTATTTT. Protein sequence: CASSLQGGGDTQYF.

Judged by abundance, this clone is large. This chain uses TRBV10-2 with TRBJ1-2, with 9 bases aligning to TRBD1. Per the germline V gene, CDR1 is WSHSY and CDR2 is SAAADI. The CDR3 consists of 15 residues. V trimming: 8 bases; J trimming: 6 bases; junction bases outside the gene matches: 13. The CDR3 coding sequence is TGCGCCAGCCGCATTGGACAGGGGACTATTGATGGCTACACCTTC. Amino acid sequence: CASRIGQGTIDGYTF.

This clone was counted between two and nine times. The chain has TRBV10-3 and TRBJ1-1; tentative D call: TRBD1 (5 bases). The germline V gene encodes CDR1 ENHRY and CDR2 SYGVKD. The CDR3 is 14 residues long. The germline V and J ends were trimmed by 3 bases and 3 bases, with 11 bases remaining between them. The CDR3 protein is CAISDVLGDTEAFF. The CDR3 nucleotides are TGTGCCATCAGTGACGTGCTAGGGGACACTGAAGCTTTCTTT.

The sample holds a few counts of this clone. The V call is TRBV7-8, the J call TRBJ2-1; D might be TRBD1 or TRBD2, each matching 5 bases. V lost 2 bases, J lost 9 bases, and 14 bases lay in between. This CDR3 has 14 amino acids. CDR1 is SGHVS, CDR2 FQNEAQ, per germline. The CDR3 DNA reads as TGTGCCAGCAGCTTACGTCGTGACGGGACTGAGCAGTTCTTC. Amino acid sequence: CASSLRRDGTEQFF.

There are a few counts of this clone. The chain has TRBV6-4 and TRBJ2-3; the match to TRBD2 covers 8 bases. The CDR3 covers 13 residues. The junction had 3 bases not matched to a gene; V was cut back by 6 bases and J by 4 bases. Germline V gene data show CDR1 as MRHNA and CDR2 as SNTAGT. The CDR3 nucleotides read TGTGCCAGCAGCCAGCGGGAGTCAGATACGCAGTATTTT. Translating gives CASSQRESDTQYF.

This clone turned up a few times. V and J are TRBV6-5 and TRBJ1-1; D is perhaps TRBD1 (5 bases). Germline V gene sequence: CDR1 MNHEY, CDR2 SVGAGI. The CDR3 consists of 13 residues. The V and J ends lost 5 bases and 8 bases respectively, with 15 bases between them. As DNA, the CDR3 is TGTGCCAGCAGTACTACAGTCGGGGCCGAAGCTTTCTTT. It translates to CASSTTVGAEAFF.

Turning to this clone: At one end, the junction sequence differs from germline, possibly due to a read error. The chain joins TRBV7-7 to TRBJ1-4, with D possibly matching TRBD1 (5 bases). CDR1 is SSHAT and CDR2 is FNYEAQ in the germline V gene (reference sequence). This CDR3 spans 13 amino acids. CDR3 in amino acids: CASSLISTGPLFF. CDR3 bases: TGTGCTAGCAGCTTAATATCGACGGGGCCGCTGTTTTTT.

This chain connects TRBV7-3 to TRBJ2-3; D not certain. The V end lost 8 bases, the J end lost 2 bases, and 11 bases lay between the germline ends. The CDR3 spans 13 residues. Germline V gene lookup returns CDR1 SGHTA and CDR2 FQGTGA. CDR3 nucleotides: TGTGCCAGCGGGGAAGGGTACACAGATACGCAGTATTTT. Protein product: CASGEGYTDTQYF.

The rearrangement links TRBV7-9 to TRBJ1-1; 7 bases line up with TRBD1. J gave up 5 bases and V 2 bases, and 8 bases lay outside the gene matches. This CDR3 spans 15 amino acids. Germline lookup yields CDR1 SEHNR and CDR2 FQNEAQ (reference sequence). CDR3 DNA sequence: TGTGCCAGCAGCTTACAGGGGGGCGGAGGGACTGAAGCTTTCTTT. Amino acid sequence: CASSLQGGGGTEAFF.